These T cell receptor beta chains were read from a single sample in a study of blood T cell dynamics during melanoma immunotherapy. TCRdb's copy holds only in-frame clones and misses some; the assay was immunoSEQ multiplex PCR. The sample includes about 11,000 clones, less than 90% of them seen just once. This material consisted of blood, taken from a patient treated with checkpoint blockade. The receptors were sampled from a human donor with melanoma. Both conserved end residues are part of each CDR3. A D gene is named only where the DNA matches it firmly. Not every row has a clone size; where given, it reads once, few, many or a size class.

TRBV6-1	NA	TRBD1	TRBJ2-2	TGTGCCAGCAGGGACGGACAGGGGAACACCGGGGAGCTGTTTTTT	CASRDGQGNTGELFF
TRBV4-1	once	NA	TRBJ1-3	TGCGCCAGCAGCCAAGGACAGGCCGGGGGGATTCGGAAAAACACCATATATTTT	CASSQGQAGGIRKNTIYF
TRBV4-1	NA	NA	TRBJ2-5	TGCGCCAGCAGCCTACTTCCCCAAGAGACCCAGTACTTC	CASSLLPQETQYF
TRBV5-5	NA	TRBD2	TRBJ2-3	TGTGCCAGCAGCGGAGCTAGCGGGAGGGGCACAGATACGCAGTATTTT	CASSGASGRGTDTQYF
TRBV6-1	few	TRBD2	TRBJ2-1	TGTGCCAGCAGTGAATCGGCCCTAGCGGGGGGGCAGAATGAGCAGTTCTTC	CASSESALAGGQNEQFF
TRBV6-1	NA	NA	TRBJ1-5	TGTGCCAGCAGTGAGGACGGACTCAATCAGCCCCAGCATTTT	CASSEDGLNQPQHF
TRBV5-8	NA	TRBD1	TRBJ1-4	TGTGCCAGCAGTTTGGGACAGGGAACAACTAATGAAAAACTGTTTTTT	CASSLGQGTTNEKLFF
TRBV7-2	NA	TRBD1	TRBJ2-5	TGTGCCAGCAGCTTAGGGGACAGGGGAATGGAGACCCAGTACTTC	CASSLGDRGMETQYF
TRBV28	NA	NA	TRBJ2-2	TGTGCCAGCAGTCTGACAGGAACAATCGGGGAGCTGTTTTTT	CASSLTGTIGELFF
TRBV7-9	NA	TRBD2	TRBJ2-3	TGTGCCAGCAGCTTACCAACCTTAGCGGGAGTCACCGCAGATACGCAGTATTTT	CASSLPTLAGVTADTQYF
TRBV7-2	once	TRBD2	TRBJ2-1	TGTGCCAGCAGCTGGAGTGGGACTAGCGGTTACTACTCCTACAATGAGCAGTTCTTC	CASSWSGTSGYYSYNEQFF
TRBV14	NA	TRBD2	TRBJ2-2	TGTGCCAGCAGCCCCCGTAGGGTGGCGGGAGCGTCCACCGGGGAGCTGTTTTTT	CASSPRRVAGASTGELFF
TRBV2	NA	TRBD1	TRBJ2-7	TGTGCCAGCTGGGGACAGGGGGGGGACGAGCAGTACTTC	CASWGQGGDEQYF
TRBV7-1	NA	NA	TRBJ1-1	TGTGCCAGCAGCCCGGTCCCAGGCAGTGAAGCTTTCTTT	CASSPVPGSEAFF
TRBV11-2	NA	TRBD1	TRBJ2-2	TGTGCCAGCAGCCCTCGGACAGGGTGGACCGGGGAGCTGTTTTTT	CASSPRTGWTGELFF
TRBV7-1	NA	NA	TRBJ2-5	TGTGCCAGCAGCAAAGGACCTCAAGAGACCCAGTACTTC	CASSKGPQETQYF
TRBV7-9	NA	NA	TRBJ1-3	TGTGCCAGCAGCCGCCCTCCCCAGCTGTACTCTGGAAACACCATATATTTT	CASSRPPQLYSGNTIYF
TRBV2	NA	TRBD1	TRBJ1-2	TGTGCCAGCAGTGTGGCAGGGGGCTATGGCTACACCTTC	CASSVAGGYGYTF
TRBV19	NA	NA	TRBJ1-4	TGTGCCAGTAGTCGGGGGGCGCAGACTAATGAAAAACTGTTTTTT	CASSRGAQTNEKLFF
TRBV7-2	NA	NA	TRBJ2-1	TGTGCCAGCAGCTTAGGGAGAAACAATGAGCAGTTCTTC	CASSLGRNNEQFF
TRBV14	NA	TRBD1	TRBJ2-3	TGTGCCAGCAGCCAGACAGGGATGGGGTCCACAGATACGCAGTATTTT	CASSQTGMGSTDTQYF
TRBV9	NA	NA	TRBJ2-3	TGTGCCAGCAGCGTATGGGACCGCACAGATACGCAGTATTTT	CASSVWDRTDTQYF
TRBV7-2	few	TRBD2	TRBJ2-7	TGTGCCAGCAGCCCCAGGACTAGCGGTTCCTACGAGCAGTACTTC	CASSPRTSGSYEQYF
TRBV2	NA	NA	TRBJ1-1	TGTGCCAGCACCAGCACGGGGATTGAAGCTTTCTTT	CASTSTGIEAFF
TRBV11-2	few	TRBD1	TRBJ1-1	TGTGCCAGCAGGGGACAGGGGGCTGGGGCTGAAGCTTTCTTT	CASRGQGAGAEAFF
TRBV14	NA	TRBD1	TRBJ1-2	TGTGCCAGCAGCCCCACGGGACAGGGGGCTGGAGGCTACACCTTC	CASSPTGQGAGGYTF
TRBV10-1	once	NA	TRBJ2-7	TGCGCCAGCAGTGATGGCGGGACCTCCTACGAGCAGTACTTC	CASSDGGTSYEQYF
TRBV19	once	TRBD1	TRBJ1-2	TGTGCCAGTAGCGATGACAGGGGGCGAGTTGGCTACACCTTC	CASSDDRGRVGYTF
TRBV9	NA	TRBD1	TRBJ1-1	TGTGCCAGCAGCGTAGCTGGGGACAGAAAAGCTTTCTTT	CASSVAGDRKAFF